This T cell receptor (beta chain) comes out of a study of cytomegalovirus exposure and HLA in healthy donors. From germline, CDR1 is SGHRS and CDR2 YFSETQ. The CDR3 is 15 residues long. Losses at the gene ends were 0 bases for V and 10 bases for J; bases not matched to a gene: 8. It was with 60 Vbeta and 13 Jbeta primers that the PCR ran. TCRdb's table, derived via immunoSEQ multiplex PCR, lists solely in-frame clones and lacks some. Among about 190,000 clones listed, roughly 79% were seen once. Sequenced: PBMCs. This TCR was sampled from a woman aged 18-35 years in good health and CMV-seronegative. The chain is built from TRBV5-1 and TRBJ2-1, with TRBD2 identical over 9 bases. CDR3 sequence reads: CASSLVIAGDREQFF. The CDR3 nucleotides read TGCGCCAGCAGCTTGGTAATAGCGGGAGATAGAGAGCAGTTCTTC.